A selection of T cell receptor beta chains follows, all from one sample in a study of control samples from healthy donors and cancer patients. Here immunoSEQ multiplex PCR was the method, and the copy in TCRdb shows in-frame clones only, minus some. The sample holds 100,000 to 150,000 clones, 92% seen once. The source material was PBMCs. The receptors here all came from a man older than 75 with head and neck cancer. CDR3s leave out the opening cysteine and the closing phenylalanine or tryptophan. Clone size is not always given. Where it is, it says once, few, many or a class for expanded clones.

CDR3 protein: ASSSGQIDEQF; clone size: -; V gene: TRBV11-2
CDR3 protein: AWSVRGGNTIY; clone size: -; V gene: TRBV30
CDR3 protein: ASSYAGQGTYEQY; clone size: -; V gene: TRBV6-5
CDR3 protein: AWSTQRTSLNTGELF; clone size: -; V gene: TRBV30
CDR3 protein: ASSLRSPANSDLLAKNIQY; clone size: -; V gene: TRBV2
CDR3 protein: ASSRGTGAFTGELF; clone size: -; V gene: TRBV4-1
CDR3 protein: ASNRLAGGLYEQY; clone size: -; V gene: TRBV6-5
CDR3 protein: AWTSRGGSDTQY; clone size: few; V gene: TRBV30
CDR3 protein: ASSLGTGMDTEAF; clone size: -; V gene: TRBV7-8
CDR3 protein: ASRGVGTGRDTQY; clone size: -; V gene: TRBV6-5
CDR3 protein: ASSGKVAGGRSPLH; clone size: -; V gene: TRBV25-1
CDR3 protein: ASSLFLDNEQF; clone size: -; V gene: TRBV7-9
CDR3 protein: SVETDPGMAF; clone size: -; V gene: TRBV29-1
CDR3 protein: ASSISGGAGYEQF; clone size: -; V gene: TRBV19
CDR3 protein: ASSPPRGTNSPLH; clone size: once; V gene: TRBV28
CDR3 protein: ASSLEDRAGTDTQY; clone size: -; V gene: TRBV5-4
CDR3 protein: ASSRIGLARYTDTQY; clone size: -; V gene: TRBV11-2
CDR3 protein: ASSLTRVGEQF; clone size: -; V gene: TRBV27
CDR3 protein: ATSRDRLYGYT; clone size: -; V gene: TRBV15
CDR3 protein: ASSPQSRGVGDTQY; clone size: -; V gene: TRBV13
CDR3 protein: ASSSSTGRTEAF; clone size: -; V gene: TRBV28
CDR3 protein: ASSLESLNTGELF; clone size: -; V gene: TRBV7-6
CDR3 protein: ASSPRQPGGEQY; clone size: -; V gene: TRBV7-9
CDR3 protein: ASSYPPGLSSTDTQY; clone size: -; V gene: TRBV6-2/TRBV6-3
CDR3 protein: ATRGNTEAF; clone size: -; V gene: TRBV6-5
CDR3 protein: ASSTYRTGINTGELF; clone size: -; V gene: TRBV19
CDR3 protein: AWSVYRFGGYT; clone size: -; V gene: TRBV30
CDR3 protein: ASSAGQGFGTGELF; clone size: once; V gene: TRBV10-1
CDR3 protein: ASSLDREIHEQY; clone size: -; V gene: TRBV5-5
CDR3 protein: ATSEQTHRVNQPQH; clone size: -; V gene: TRBV24-1
CDR3 protein: ASSSTGAATEAF; clone size: -; V gene: TRBV5-1
CDR3 protein: ASRFNEKLF; clone size: -; V gene: TRBV6-5
CDR3 protein: ASSFGQPYEQY; clone size: -; V gene: TRBV12-3/TRBV12-4
CDR3 protein: ASSPGHHNYGYT; clone size: -; V gene: TRBV5-1
CDR3 protein: ASSIWGAGIEDTIY; clone size: -; V gene: TRBV19
CDR3 protein: AWSGTGLY; clone size: -; V gene: TRBV30
CDR3 protein: ASSSRQGMNEQY; clone size: -; V gene: TRBV19
CDR3 protein: ASSEPGSGEQY; clone size: -; V gene: TRBV6-1
CDR3 protein: SVVGDRGTSGSTDTQY; clone size: -; V gene: TRBV29-1
CDR3 protein: AWSDRGAYEQY; clone size: -; V gene: TRBV30
CDR3 protein: ASSELGLGSYSGANVLT; clone size: -; V gene: TRBV6-1
CDR3 protein: SVGGSLGDGYT; clone size: -; V gene: TRBV29-1
CDR3 protein: ASSLPLDVPEAF; clone size: -; V gene: TRBV7-9
CDR3 protein: SVESETYNEQF; clone size: -; V gene: TRBV29-1